One T cell receptor (beta chain) is described in this entry. The data originate from a study of shared clonotypes between healthy human individuals. Unmatched junction bases numbered 6, after V lost 4 bases and J lost 3 bases. Germline V gives CDR1 SGHDT, CDR2 YYEEEE. This CDR3 region has 16 residues. Each subset's genomic DNA was shared equally among a number of immunoSEQ plates. TCRdb keeps only in-frame clones here, not all; method: immunoSEQ multiplex PCR. The repertoire holds some 2,500,000 clones, over 85% seen once, with 0.36% in the top ten. The chain has TRBV5-6 and TRBJ2-2; TRBD2 aligns across 10 bases. The TCR was taken from a man aged 18 to 30 in good health. Some clones in this sample may be carry-over from other donors' samples. Sequencing was performed on naive CD4+ T cells from PBMCs. Regarding subset: CD45RA+ positively selected. CDR3 amino acids: CASSQGLAPHTGELFF. CDR3 bases: TGTGCCAGCAGCCAGGGACTAGCGCCACACACCGGGGAGCTGTTTTTT. Supplemented by reference TRBV5-6 and TRBJ2-2, the full variable domain reads DAGVTQSPTHLIKTRGQQVTLRCSPKSGHDTVSWYQQALGQGPQFIFQYYEEEERQRGNFPDRFSGHQFPNYSSELNVNALLLGDSALYLCASSQGLAPHTGELFFGEGSRLTVL.